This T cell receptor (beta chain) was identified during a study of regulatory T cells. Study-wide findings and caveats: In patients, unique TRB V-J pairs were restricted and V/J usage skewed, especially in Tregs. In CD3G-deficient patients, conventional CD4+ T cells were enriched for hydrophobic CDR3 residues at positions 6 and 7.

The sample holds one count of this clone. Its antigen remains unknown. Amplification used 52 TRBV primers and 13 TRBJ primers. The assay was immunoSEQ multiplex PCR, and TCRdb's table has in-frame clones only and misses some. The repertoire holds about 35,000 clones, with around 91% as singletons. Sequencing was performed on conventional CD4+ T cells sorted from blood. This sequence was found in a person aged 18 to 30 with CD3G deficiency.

CDR3 protein: CASSTGTSDETQYF. The CDR3 DNA follows: TGCGCCAGCAGCACCGGGACTAGCGACGAGACCCAGTACTTC. The genes are TRBV5-1 and TRBJ2-5, with 10 positions matching TRBD2. J was trimmed by 5 bases and V by 4 bases; bases with no gene match: 5. This CDR3 has 14 amino acids. Germline V gene lookup returns CDR1 SGHRS and CDR2 YFSETQ.